The sequence of this TCR beta chain was determined in a study of cytomegalovirus exposure and HLA in healthy donors. It was healthy bone marrow donors who served as donors. V shed 5 bases and J shed 5 bases, with 13 bases lying between them. This CDR3 has 15 amino acids. Looked up from germline, CDR1 is SGHAT and CDR2 is FQNNGV. With 60 Vbeta and 13 Jbeta primers, the PCR was carried out. TCRdb keeps only in-frame clones here, not all; method: immunoSEQ multiplex PCR. The sample comprises some 140,000 clones, about 83% of which are singletons, and 3% to 4% rests with the top ten. Input material: PBMCs. The receptor comes from a middle-aged woman in good health and CMV-seronegative. This rearrangement joins TRBV11-2 to TRBJ1-6; tentatively, D is TRBD1 (5 bases). CDR3 amino acids: CASSPPGHHNSPLHF. The CDR3 nucleotides read TGTGCCAGCAGCCCCCCCGGACACCATAATTCACCCCTCCACTTT.